This record concerns one T cell receptor beta chain sequence. Its antigen is as yet unknown. A read error may be the cause here, since a much bigger clone is one base away. Then a second PCR, running about 6 to 11 cycles, was carried out with a sample-barcoded 5' primer and a J-beta primer mix. TCRdb redid the calling of the 5' RACE reads with MiXCR, one entry per CDR3 protein. Of 850,000 to 950,000 distinct CDR3 sequences listed, under 30% are singletons. Individuals who donated were healthy Caucasians from Russia aged roughly 6 to 90. Per sample, extraction of total RNA gave at least 6 micrograms in every case. The sample comes from a study of blood T cells in healthy people across ages. Study in general: T cells yielded about one barcoded beta molecule per two cells through template switching.

Study results and caveats: Diversity estimated from one million T cells was considered an underestimate.

Per the germline V gene, CDR1 is SGHNT and CDR2 is YYREEE (reference sequence). The CDR3 covers 15 residues. V gene TRBV5-4 combines with J gene TRBJ2-1; D remains unclear. Input material: blood. The clonotype was recovered from a woman of 80 years or more in good health. The CDR3 is CTSSLELENYNEQFF. As DNA, the CDR3 is TGTACCAGCAGCTTGGAGTTAGAGAACTACAATGAGCAGTTCTTC.